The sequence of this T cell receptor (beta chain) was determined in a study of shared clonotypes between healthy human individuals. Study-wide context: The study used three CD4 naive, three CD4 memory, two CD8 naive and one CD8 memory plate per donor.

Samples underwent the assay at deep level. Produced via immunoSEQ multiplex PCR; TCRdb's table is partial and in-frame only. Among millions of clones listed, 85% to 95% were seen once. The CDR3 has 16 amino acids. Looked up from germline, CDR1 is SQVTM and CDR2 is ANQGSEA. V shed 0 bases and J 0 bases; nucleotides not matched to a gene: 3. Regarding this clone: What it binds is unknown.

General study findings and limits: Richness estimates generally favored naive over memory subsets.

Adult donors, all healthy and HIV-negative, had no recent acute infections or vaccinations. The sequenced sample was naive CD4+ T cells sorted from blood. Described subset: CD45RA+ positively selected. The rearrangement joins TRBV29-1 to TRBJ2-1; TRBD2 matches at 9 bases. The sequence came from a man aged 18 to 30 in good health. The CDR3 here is CSVEDLSGSSYNEQFF. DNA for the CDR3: TGCAGCGTTGAAGATCTTAGCGGGAGCTCCTACAATGAGCAGTTCTTC.